Shown below are 27 T cell receptor beta chains from a single sample sequenced in a study of blood T cell repertoires in COVID-19. Repertoires were generated with immunoSEQ multiplex PCR, while TCRdb's copy carries only in-frame clones and drops some. The sample comprises fewer than 300,000 clones, about 82% of which are singletons, and 4% to 6% rests with the top ten. What was sequenced was peripheral blood. These receptors were obtained from a man aged 50 to 60 with active or convalescent COVID-19.

The chain is built from TRBV2 and TRBJ2-2, with 9 bases identical to TRBD2. There are 16 residues in the CDR3. Looked up from germline, CDR1 is SNHLY and CDR2 is FYNNEI. V gave up 6 bases and J gave up 5 bases; unmatched junction bases: 10. The CDR3 nucleotides read TGTGCCAGCAGGAGGGCGGGAGGGCGCCGAACCGGGGAGCTGTTTTTT. It translates to CASRRAGGRRTGELFF.

This clone was counted between two and nine times. The chain links TRBV3-1 (or the pseudogene TRBV3-2) to TRBJ1-1, with no clear D. This CDR3 comprises 13 residues. V was shortened by 7 bases and J by 1 base, with 10 bases between the two germline ends. Germline loops: CDR1 LGHDT, CDR2 YNNKEL (reference sequence). The CDR3 region has the DNA TGTGCCAGCACCTTAACTAAGAACACTGAAGCTTTCTTT. It is translated as CASTLTKNTEAFF.

The J gene is TRBJ2-5, the V gene TRBV4-1, with a weak D call TRBD2 (5 bases). Germline CDR1 reads MGHRA; CDR2 reads YSYEKL. The CDR3 has 15 residues. V was cut by 1 base and J by 5 bases, with 14 bases left in between. As DNA, the CDR3 is TGCGCCAGCAGCCAAGGCTGGGAGCAGTGGGAGACCCAGTACTTC. It yields the protein CASSQGWEQWETQYF.

The gene calls are TRBV4-1 and TRBJ1-2; possibly TRBD1 for D (6 bases). The CDR3 sequence is 16 residues long. Germline V gives CDR1 MGHRA, CDR2 YSYEKL. V was trimmed by 4 bases and J by 7 bases, leaving 22 bases between them. The CDR3 nucleotides read TGCGCCAGCAGCCCACTATACCGGGACAAGTGGCCTGGCTACACCTTC. Translation: CASSPLYRDKWPGYTF.

The rearrangement joins TRBV2 to TRBJ2-1, with 14 bases that match TRBD2. The CDR3 is 16 residues long. V lost 6 bases, J lost 7 bases, and 8 bases stayed unmatched. Germline CDR1 and CDR2: SNHLY and FYNNEI. In DNA form, the CDR3 reads TGTGCCAGCAGGGGGACTAGCGGGAGCGGGGTAAATGAGCAGTTCTTC. Its protein product is CASRGTSGSGVNEQFF.

The chain combines TRBV4-2 with TRBJ2-1; 7 bases line up with TRBD2. The V gene end was trimmed by 1 base and the J gene end by 9 bases; junction bases not matched to a gene: 6. From germline, CDR1 is LGHNA and CDR2 YNFKEQ. This CDR3 spans 14 amino acids. For the CDR3, the DNA is TGTGCCAGCAGCCAAGCGGGAGGTGCGCTTGAGCAGTTCTTC. This encodes CASSQAGGALEQFF.

The V and J genes are TRBV6-5 and TRBJ2-3, with 11 bases that match TRBD2. The CDR3 totals 15 residues. Germline V gene lookup returns CDR1 MNHEY and CDR2 SVGAGI. The V and J ends lost 7 bases and 5 bases, in that order; junction bases with no gene match: 8. The CDR3 loop reads CASTMGGLAVDTQYF. In DNA, the CDR3 is TGTGCCAGCACGATGGGGGGACTAGCGGTAGATACGCAGTATTTT.

The rearrangement links TRBV27 to TRBJ2-1; 7 nucleotides line up with TRBD1. Germline assignment: CDR1 MNHEY and CDR2 SMNVEV (reference sequence). V was pared by 5 bases and J by 7 bases, with 11 bases of the junction left unmatched. The CDR3 length is 15 residues. The CDR3 sequence is CASSLTGAPTNEQFF. The CDR3 coding sequence is TGTGCCAGCAGTCTAACAGGGGCCCCCACTAATGAGCAGTTCTTC.

V usage is TRBV11-2 and J usage is TRBJ2-7; tentatively, D is TRBD2 (5 bases). Trimming stripped 2 bases from V and 3 bases from J, with 14 bases between. This CDR3 region has 15 residues. Germline loops: CDR1 SGHAT, CDR2 FQNNGV. CDR3 in DNA: TGTGCCAGCAGCTTATTTTCGGGGTGGGGCTACGAGCAGTACTTC. Its translation is CASSLFSGWGYEQYF.

This clone has just one count. The chain employs TRBV6-1 and TRBJ1-6, with D tentatively TRBD1 (6 bases). Germline V CDR1 and CDR2: MNHNS, SASEGT. The CDR3 covers 12 residues. Trimming removed 7 bases at V and 13 bases at J, with 14 bases between. The DNA of the CDR3 is TGTGCCAGCAACAGGGCAGAATATCCCCTCCACTTT. It specifies CASNRAEYPLHF.

This rearrangement joins TRBV5-1 to TRBJ2-1, with 10 bases that match TRBD2. This CDR3 has 16 amino acids. Germline CDR1 is SGHRS and CDR2 is YFSETQ. Losses at the gene ends were 4 bases for V and 1 base for J; bases not matched to a gene: 5. CDR3 residues: CASSLASGSSYNEQFF. The CDR3 DNA is TGCGCCAGCAGCCTAGCTAGCGGGAGTTCCTACAATGAGCAGTTCTTC.

This clone was seen only a few times. The CDR3 sequence: CASSIPDRGNYGYTF. As DNA, the CDR3 is TGTGCCAGTAGTATTCCAGACAGGGGCAACTATGGCTACACCTTC. The J gene is TRBJ1-2, the V gene TRBV19, with 8 bases identical to TRBD1. The CDR3 has 15 residues. Trimming took 3 bases from V and 2 from J; bases not matched to a gene: 5. Germline CDR1 reads LNHDA; CDR2 reads SQIVND (reference sequence).

DNA for the CDR3: TGTGCCAGCAGCTTAGCGGGACTAGCCGGCTTCGAGCAGTACTTC. Its translation: CASSLAGLAGFEQYF. This chain uses TRBV11-2 with TRBJ2-7; 9 nucleotides agree with TRBD2. V shed 1 base and J 6 bases; nucleotides not matched to a gene: 7. Germline values: CDR1 SGHAT, CDR2 FQNNGV. This CDR3 has 15 amino acids. Full variable domain (rest looked up from reference TRBV11-2 and TRBJ2-7): EAGVAQSPRYKIIEKRQSVAFWCNPISGHATLYWYQQILGQGPKLLIQFQNNGVVDDSQLPKDRFSAERLKGVDSTLKIQPAKLEDSAVYLCASSLAGLAGFEQYFGPGTRLTVT.

This clone was detected only once. This rearrangement joins TRBV18 to TRBJ2-7, with 7 bases fitting TRBD1. The CDR3 loop spans 13 amino acids. V dropped 3 bases and J dropped 5; count of bases not matched to a gene: 4. Looked up from germline, CDR1 is KGHSH and CDR2 is LQKENI. The CDR3 is CASSPGQDDEQYF. CDR3 nucleotide sequence: TGTGCCAGCTCACCCGGACAGGACGACGAGCAGTACTTC.

The V and J genes are TRBV6-6 and TRBJ2-1; 9 bases fit TRBD1. Per germline, CDR1 MNHNY and CDR2 SVGAGI (reference sequence). CDR3 size: 16 residues. The trim removed 7 bases at V and 6 bases at J, leaving 13 bases unmatched. CDR3 loop: CASNLQGALAVNEQFF. The DNA for the CDR3 is TGTGCCAGCAATCTACAGGGGGCTCTAGCCGTCAATGAGCAGTTCTTC.

V and J are TRBV30 and TRBJ2-5, with D possibly being TRBD2 (6 bases). Trimming stripped 2 bases from V and 6 bases from J, with 10 bases between. This CDR3 comprises 12 residues. Germline V gene sequence: CDR1 GTSNPN, CDR2 SVGIG (reference sequence). The CDR3 coding sequence is TGTGCCTGGAGTCCGGGACTGAAGACCCAGTACTTC. Translating it yields CAWSPGLKTQYF. Supplemented by reference TRBV30 and TRBJ2-5, the full variable domain reads SQTIHQWPATLVQPVGSPLSLECTVEGTSNPNLYWYRQAAGRGLQLLFYSVGIGQISSEVPQNLSASRPQDRQFILSSKKLLLSDSGFYLCAWSPGLKTQYFGPGTRLLVL.

The count of this clone is one. V gene TRBV20-1 combines with J gene TRBJ1-2, with TRBD1 matching 12 bases. V lost 3 bases to trimming and J lost 6 bases; unmatched junction nucleotides: 8. Germline CDR1 and CDR2: DFQATT and SNEGSKA (reference sequence). The CDR3 totals 15 residues. This chain's CDR3 is CSASSLGQGADGYTF. For the CDR3, the DNA is TGCAGTGCTAGTAGTCTGGGACAGGGGGCGGATGGCTACACCTTC.

The gene calls are TRBV6-5 and TRBJ1-2; perhaps TRBD1 as D (6 bases). CDR3 length equals 12 residues. Trimming stripped 8 bases from V and 12 bases from J, with 19 bases between. Germline V gene lookup returns CDR1 MNHEY and CDR2 SVGAGI. The DNA for the CDR3 is TGTGCCAGCGGCCCCAGGGGCGCGGAAAACACCTTC. This gives the protein CASGPRGAENTF.

The table lists this clone with a few counts. The V and J genes are TRBV2 and TRBJ1-2; TRBD1 agrees at 7 bases. Germline CDR1 and CDR2: SNHLY and FYNNEI. J lost 5 bases, V lost 9 bases, and 12 bases had no gene match. The CDR3 is made up of 14 amino acids. The CDR3 loop reads CASQTGEGIYGYTF. As DNA, the CDR3 is TGTGCCAGTCAAACAGGGGAAGGGATATATGGCTACACCTTC.

J is TRBJ2-3 and V is TRBV7-2; 11 nucleotides align to TRBD2. The CDR3 runs 16 residues. Germline V gene lookup returns CDR1 SGHTA and CDR2 FQGNSA. Trimming cost V 3 bases and J 4 bases; bases outside gene matches: 6. The CDR3 here is CASSFGTSGSADTQYF. The CDR3 DNA reads TGTGCCAGCAGCTTCGGAACTAGCGGGAGTGCAGATACGCAGTATTTT.

V is TRBV30 and J is TRBJ1-4; D gene uncertain. The CDR3 contains 16 residues. CDR1 and CDR2 (germline): GTSNPN, SVGIG (reference sequence). Trimming took off 2 bases at V and 6 bases at J, with 19 bases between the two ends. The CDR3 nucleotides read TGTGCCTGGAGTAGGATGAAGTGGAATACAGATGAAAAACTGTTTTTT. It codes for CAWSRMKWNTDEKLFF.

The CDR3 DNA follows: TGTGCCAGCAGTCCGACAGGGGGTAGTAATTCACCCCTCCACTTT. It yields the protein CASSPTGGSNSPLHF. The chain uses TRBV27 and TRBJ1-6; TRBD1 aligns across 9 bases. Germline V CDR1 and CDR2: MNHEY, SMNVEV (reference sequence). This CDR3 has 15 amino acids. The ends lost 5 bases at V and 6 bases at J; junction bases unmatched: 5.

The V call is TRBV5-1, the J call TRBJ2-1; 11 nucleotides align to TRBD2. CDR3 size: 20 residues. Germline lookup yields CDR1 SGHRS and CDR2 YFSETQ. V gave up 0 bases and J gave up 0 bases; unmatched junction bases: 11. The CDR3 is CASSLVPTSGSRISYNEQFF. The CDR3 DNA follows: TGCGCCAGCAGCTTGGTCCCCACTAGCGGGAGCCGTATCTCCTACAATGAGCAGTTCTTC.

The V gene is TRBV19, the J gene TRBJ2-1, with TRBD2 identical over 11 bases. Germline V CDR1 and CDR2: LNHDA, SQIVND (reference sequence). The CDR3 consists of 16 residues. With V trimmed by 2 bases and J by 4 bases, 4 bases remained unmatched. The CDR3 spells CASSILAGGLYNEQFF. CDR3 in DNA: TGTGCCAGTAGTATATTAGCGGGAGGGTTATACAATGAGCAGTTCTTC.

This clone appeared many times. V usage is TRBV4-3 and J usage is TRBJ2-5; TRBD2 agrees at 10 bases. J lost 5 bases, V lost 0 bases, and 6 bases had no gene match. This CDR3 has 16 residues. Per the germline V gene, CDR1 is LGHNA and CDR2 is YSLEER. The CDR3 region has the DNA TGCGCCAGCAGCCAAGACTTTACTAGCGGGACGGAGACCCAGTACTTC. Protein sequence: CASSQDFTSGTETQYF.

This chain links TRBV14 with TRBJ1-2; 12 bases match TRBD1. The V gene's germline CDR1 is SGHDN and CDR2 FVKESK. J gave up 2 bases and V 1 base, and 2 bases lay outside the gene matches. The CDR3 is 16 residues long. This chain's CDR3 is CASSQAGQGANYGYTF. As DNA, the CDR3 is TGTGCCAGCAGCCAAGCGGGACAGGGGGCGAACTATGGCTACACCTTC.

The chain has TRBV2 and TRBJ2-3; no definite D call. V dropped 6 bases and J dropped 8 bases, with 9 bases sitting between them. Germline-derived CDR1 and CDR2 are SNHLY and FYNNEI. CDR3 length: 11 residues. CDR3 sequence: CASSEKFTQYF. CDR3 in DNA: TGTGCCAGCAGCGAGAAGTTTACGCAGTATTTT.